A single sample gave rise to the 22 T cell receptor beta chains below, sequenced in a study of cytomegalovirus exposure and HLA in healthy donors. PCR employed 60 Vbeta and 13 Jbeta primers. Clones were read by immunoSEQ multiplex PCR, and TCRdb kept only the in-frame ones, dropping some. The table records 62,000 or so clones, approximately 89% of them present only once. The sequencing input was PBMCs. The receptors shown here come from a man younger than 35 in good health and CMV-seronegative.

V gene TRBV7-2 combines with J gene TRBJ2-7, with D unresolved. The CDR3 is made up of 15 amino acids. V lost 5 bases and J 3 bases, leaving 17 bases between the germline ends. From germline, CDR1 is SGHTA and CDR2 FQGNSA. The CDR3 sequence: CASSLWAEPIYEQYF. Here the CDR3 DNA reads TGTGCCAGCAGCCTTTGGGCAGAACCTATCTACGAGCAGTACTTC.

This clone was seen a single time. This chain links TRBV25-1 with TRBJ1-2; D gene uncertain. The CDR3 totals 15 residues. Trimming cost V 2 bases and J 2 bases, with 12 bases left between them. Germline values: CDR1 MGHDK, CDR2 SYGVNS. CDR3 loop: CASSEIGDVNYGYTF. In DNA form, the CDR3 reads TGTGCCAGCAGTGAAATCGGAGACGTAAACTATGGCTACACCTTC.

On this clone itself: The same CDR3 can be traced to other DNA sequences in this sample. The J gene is TRBJ1-2, the V gene TRBV5-1, with TRBD1 matching over 9 bases. This CDR3 is 15 amino acids long. The germline V gene encodes CDR1 SGHRS and CDR2 YFSETQ. V was pared by 3 bases and J by 2 bases, with 5 bases of the junction left unmatched. For the CDR3, the DNA is TGCGCCAGCAGCTCGCCCGGACAGGGGAACTATGGCTACACCTTC. Translation gives CASSSPGQGNYGYTF.

The chain joins TRBV4-2 to TRBJ1-1, with D maybe TRBD1 (6 bases). The length of the CDR3 is 14 residues. V dropped 3 bases and J dropped 8 bases, with 16 bases sitting between them. CDR1 and CDR2 (germline): LGHNA, YNFKEQ. CDR3 protein: CASSHRAGEWEAFF. The DNA of the CDR3 is TGTGCCAGCAGCCACCGGGCAGGGGAATGGGAAGCTTTCTTT.

The chain couples TRBV13 to TRBJ2-7; 7 bases are shared with TRBD1. Germline CDR1 PRHDT, CDR2 FYEKMQ (reference sequence). J was trimmed by 2 bases and V by 5 bases; bases with no gene match: 3. This CDR3 comprises 13 residues. CDR3 in DNA: TGTGCCAGCAGCCCGACAGGGACCTACGAGCAGTACTTC. It translates to CASSPTGTYEQYF.

The chain uses TRBV4-1 and TRBJ2-1, with 10 bases aligning to TRBD2. The germline V gene encodes CDR1 MGHRA and CDR2 YSYEKL. Trimming took 5 bases from V and 3 from J; bases not matched to a gene: 4. The CDR3 is made up of 15 amino acids. CDR3 DNA sequence: TGCGCCAGCAGCGTACAGCGGGGGGGCTACAATGAGCAGTTCTTC. This codes for CASSVQRGGYNEQFF.

This chain links TRBV9 with TRBJ2-7; 9 nucleotides line up with TRBD2. CDR3 length: 16 amino acids. Germline trimming cut 3 bases from V and 6 bases from J; bases unmatched to any gene: 13. Looked up from germline, CDR1 is SGDLS and CDR2 is YYNGEE. CDR3 in DNA: TGTGCCAGCAGCGATCTGGAGCCGGGACTAGCATCCGAGCAGTACTTC. This encodes CASSDLEPGLASEQYF.

The rearrangement joins TRBV6-5 to TRBJ2-3; 10 bases align to TRBD1. This CDR3 region has 15 residues. Per germline, CDR1 MNHEY and CDR2 SVGAGI. Trimming removed 7 bases from V and 5 bases from J; junction bases left unmatched: 9. The CDR3 region is CASTPGQGKLDTQYF. For the CDR3, the DNA is TGTGCCAGCACCCCGGGACAGGGGAAGTTAGATACGCAGTATTTT.

This chain joins TRBV5-5 and TRBJ1-2, with 7 nucleotides matching TRBD1. Germline V CDR1 and CDR2: SGHKS, YYEKEE (reference sequence). The CDR3 totals 14 residues. After removal of 0 bases from V and 3 bases from J, the junction contained 2 bases not matched to a gene. CDR3 in amino acids: CASSLAGTDYGYTF. The CDR3 DNA is TGTGCCAGCAGCTTGGCCGGGACAGACTATGGCTACACCTTC.

The J gene is TRBJ1-5, the V gene TRBV2, with TRBD1 matching over 8 bases. V lost 2 bases to trimming and J lost 7 bases; unmatched junction nucleotides: 7. The CDR3 covers 15 residues. Germline loops: CDR1 SNHLY, CDR2 FYNNEI. DNA of the CDR3: TGTGCCAGCAGTGAAAGGGCAGGGGGCGGGCAGCCCCAGCATTTT. Amino acids: CASSERAGGGQPQHF.

The CDR3 loop reads CASRETGGNGYTF. The CDR3 region has the DNA TGCGCCAGCAGGGAAACAGGGGGCAATGGCTACACCTTC. This sequence joins TRBV4-1 and TRBJ1-2; 9 bases are a match to TRBD1. The CDR3 consists of 13 residues. Trimming took 6 bases from V and 6 from J; bases not matched to a gene: 5. The germline gives CDR1 MGHRA, CDR2 YSYEKL.

The CDR3 is CASSPQDRGVEQYF. Written as DNA, the CDR3 is TGTGCCAGCTCACCACAGGACAGGGGTGTCGAGCAGTACTTC. The J gene is TRBJ2-7, the V gene TRBV18; 9 bases are shared with TRBD1. V was clipped by 1 base and J by 6 bases; unmatched bases: 4. Germline loops: CDR1 KGHSH, CDR2 LQKENI. CDR3 length equals 14 residues.

This clone has only a few counts. V and J are TRBV19 and TRBJ1-2, with D possibly matching TRBD1 (5 bases). V lost 4 bases and J lost 8, with 20 bases in between. Germline-derived CDR1 and CDR2 are LNHDA and SQIVND (reference sequence). This CDR3 has 15 amino acids. In DNA form, the CDR3 reads TGTGCCAGTAGTACAATCGGGGGTAACTCGGGAGGCTACACCTTC. It yields the protein CASSTIGGNSGGYTF. Together with reference TRBV19 and TRBJ1-2, the CDR3 gives the full variable domain: DGGITQSPKYLFRKEGQNVTLSCEQNLNHDAMYWYRQDPGQGLRLIYYSQIVNDFQKGDIAEGYSVSREKKESFPLTVTSAQKNPTAFYLCASSTIGGNSGGYTFGSGTRLTVV.

The V gene is TRBV6-6, the J gene TRBJ2-1; 7 nucleotides agree with TRBD1. Unmatched junction bases numbered 8, after V lost 4 bases and J lost 2 bases. The CDR3 contains 16 residues. The germline V gene has CDR1 MNHNY and CDR2 SVGAGI (reference sequence). CDR3 sequence (DNA): TGTGCCAGCAGTTCTCAACGGGACAGCCCCTACAATGAGCAGTTCTTC. Translated, it gives CASSSQRDSPYNEQFF.

The rearrangement links TRBV28 to TRBJ2-7; 7 bases agree with TRBD1. The CDR3 length is 14 residues. CDR1 is MDHEN, CDR2 SYDVKM, per germline. V trimming: 2 bases; J trimming: 5 bases; junction bases outside the gene matches: 6. The CDR3 sequence: CASSLRGRLHEQYF. The CDR3 DNA follows: TGTGCCAGCAGTTTAAGGGGGCGGTTACACGAGCAGTACTTC. The complete variable domain, with remaining parts taken from reference TRBV28 and TRBJ2-7, reads DVKVTQSSRYLVKRTGEKVFLECVQDMDHENMFWYRQDPGLGLRLIYFSYDVKMKEKGDIPEGYSVSREKKERFSLILESASTNQTSMYLCASSLRGRLHEQYFGPGTRLTVT.

The chain links TRBV30 to TRBJ1-4, with 9 bases fitting TRBD1. The CDR3 spans 12 residues. J gave up 6 bases and V 7 bases, and 3 bases lay outside the gene matches. Germline assignment: CDR1 GTSNPN and CDR2 SVGIG (reference sequence). CDR3 residues: CALQGADEKLFF. The CDR3 bases are TGTGCCTTACAGGGGGCTGATGAAAAACTGTTTTTT.

This sequence joins TRBV14 and TRBJ2-7; 7 bases are shared with TRBD2. The CDR3 covers 16 residues. The germline CDR1 and CDR2 sequences are SGHDN and FVKESK. The V and J ends lost 0 bases and 3 bases, in that order; junction bases with no gene match: 8. As DNA, the CDR3 is TGTGCCAGCAGCCAAGATTGGGAGGGCAGTGACTACGAGCAGTACTTC. Its translation is CASSQDWEGSDYEQYF.

The V call is TRBV6-5, the J call TRBJ1-2, with a possible D match to TRBD1 (5 bases). The CDR3 spans 14 residues. Looked up from germline, CDR1 is MNHEY and CDR2 is SVGAGI. V was cut by 6 bases and J by 8 bases, with 19 bases left in between. DNA for the CDR3: TGTGCCAGCAGAACTCGGGGGGTTTTAGGAGGCTACACCTTC. Translating gives CASRTRGVLGGYTF.

The chain couples TRBV30 to TRBJ2-7; unclear D gene. Germline V CDR1 and CDR2: GTSNPN, SVGIG (reference sequence). The CDR3 runs to 12 residues. Trimming left V 4 bases short and J 1 base short, with 8 bases between. The DNA for the CDR3 is TGTGCCTGGATGGGCCCATCCTACGAGCAGTACTTC. Translating it yields CAWMGPSYEQYF.

Only a few counts were recorded for this clone. V usage is TRBV6-4 and J usage is TRBJ2-1, with TRBD1 identical over 11 bases. The CDR3 is made up of 15 amino acids. Germline V CDR1 and CDR2: MRHNA, SNTAGT. With 3 bases clipped from V and 3 bases from J, the junction kept 1 base outside the gene matches. The CDR3 nucleotides read TGTGCCAGCAGTGAAGGGACAGGGGGCTACAATGAGCAGTTCTTC. This translates into CASSEGTGGYNEQFF.

The rearrangement joins TRBV12-5 to TRBJ1-6; 10 bases line up with TRBD1. The length of the CDR3 is 18 residues. Germline trimming cut 2 bases from V and 4 bases from J; bases unmatched to any gene: 8. CDR1 and CDR2 (germline): LGHNT, FRNRAP. CDR3 DNA sequence: TGTGCTAGTGGTTTGCGCGTCGTGGGACAGGGGTATAATTCACCCCTCCACTTT. It specifies CASGLRVVGQGYNSPLHF.

The chain combines TRBV5-1 with TRBJ1-4, with TRBD1 as a possible D gene (5 bases). Trimming removed 4 bases at V and 3 bases at J, with 10 bases between. The germline gives CDR1 SGHRS, CDR2 YFSETQ. The CDR3 spans 14 residues. The CDR3 nucleotides are TGCGCCAGCAGCCAATCGACAGCTAATGAAAAACTGTTTTTT. This gives the protein CASSQSTANEKLFF.